The TCR beta chain described here comes from a study of cytotoxic CD8 clonotypes in ibrutinib-treated CLL. Turning to the study itself: Partial responders around 24, complete 2; some twelve progressed and about 14 stayed in remission by median around 68 months.

The repertoire was sequenced with immunoSEQ multiplex PCR; TCRdb's copy has only in-frame clones and lacks some. The data show some 200,000 clones, roughly 72% seen once. A word on this clone: Its matching antigen is unknown.

Study-wide results and limits: There were few public clonotypes, and on treatment they contracted or stayed stable.

J gave up 6 bases and V 5 bases, and 5 bases lay outside the gene matches. Looked up from germline, CDR1 is SEHNR and CDR2 is FQNEAQ (reference sequence). The CDR3 extends over 13 amino acids. Sample: PBMCs, taken after 24 months of ibrutinib treatment. The chain couples TRBV7-9 to TRBJ2-7; TRBD2 matches 9 bases. The TCR originated in a human donor with chronic lymphocytic leukemia. The CDR3: CASSPPTSGEQYF. The CDR3 DNA follows: TGTGCCAGCAGCCCCCCGACTAGCGGCGAGCAGTACTTC.